One sample yielded the 23 T cell receptor beta chains listed below, sequenced in a study of T cell repertoires in cytomegalovirus infection. TCRdb passed the reads through MiXCR, listing each CDR3 protein once. This sample has 200,000 to 250,000 distinct CDR3 sequences, with 35% to 40% found just once. Which antigens these TCRs recognize remains unknown. The sample was CD8+ T cells from cultured PBMCs, taken from culture after CMV antigen stimulation. The receptors stem from a human donor in good health (CMV status not recorded). Some clones in this sample may be carry-over from other donors' samples.

Ten or more counts support this clonotype. The chain's CDR3 is CASSPRQVAGGYNEQFF. The CDR3, as DNA: TGTGCCAGCAGCCCCCGCCAGGTCGCGGGAGGATACAATGAGCAGTTCTTC. The V and J genes are TRBV7-3 and TRBJ2-1, with 8 bases matching TRBD2. The CDR3 covers 17 residues. Germline lookup yields CDR1 SGHTA and CDR2 FQGTGA. Trimming took 5 bases from V and 4 from J; bases not matched to a gene: 13.

This clonotype was found many times. V is TRBV7-2 and J is TRBJ2-5, with TRBD2 matching over 9 bases. The length of the CDR3 is 15 residues. Germline V gene data show CDR1 as SGHTA and CDR2 as FQGNSA. J was trimmed by 5 bases and V by 1 base; bases with no gene match: 5. DNA of the CDR3: TGTGCCAGCAGCTTAGTGGCGGGGGGGACGGAGACCCAGTACTTC. It specifies CASSLVAGGTETQYF.

This clonotype was found a few times. The J gene is TRBJ2-3, the V gene TRBV7-3; 9 bases agree with TRBD1. Germline V gives CDR1 SGHTA, CDR2 FQGTGA. The CDR3 is 17 residues long. V gave up 5 bases and J gave up 4 bases; unmatched junction bases: 13. For the CDR3, the DNA is TGTGCCAGCAGCGTAAAGCCCGGGACAGGGCGCGCAGATACGCAGTATTTT. As protein: CASSVKPGTGRADTQYF. The entire variable domain, with the rest obtained from reference TRBV7-3 and TRBJ2-3, is as follows: GAGVSQTPSNKVTEKGKYVELRCDPISGHTALYWYRQSLGQGPEFLIYFQGTGAADDSGLPNDRFFAVRPEGSVSTLKIQRTERGDSAVYLCASSVKPGTGRADTQYFGPGTRLTVL.

The chain links TRBV28 to TRBJ1-4; a possible D gene is TRBD1 (5 bases). Germline lookup yields CDR1 MDHEN and CDR2 SYDVKM. CDR3 length: 14 residues. Trimming cost V 8 bases and J 4 bases, with 14 bases left between them. CDR3 loop: CASRRGGHNEKLFF. Written as DNA, the CDR3 is TGTGCCAGCCGACGCGGGGGTCATAATGAAAAACTGTTTTTT.

A note on this clonotype: The junction differs from germline at one of its ends, possibly a read error. V is TRBV7-4 and J is TRBJ1-1; 10 bases agree with TRBD1. Germline values: CDR1 SGHVT, CDR2 SQSDAQ. This CDR3 contains 14 residues. This CDR3 is CAGSLDRGGTEAFF. DNA for the CDR3: TGTGCCGGCAGCTTGGACAGGGGGGGCACTGAAGCTTTCTTT.

This clonotype has just a few counts. V usage is TRBV20-1 and J usage is TRBJ1-2; D is unresolved. Trimming shortened V by 6 bases and J by 6 bases, and 11 bases separated the two germline ends. Per the germline V gene, CDR1 is DFQATT and CDR2 is SNEGSKA (reference sequence). The CDR3 is made up of 11 amino acids. CDR3 in DNA: TGCAGTGCCAAAATACTGAATGGCTACACCTTC. It specifies CSAKILNGYTF.

The chain uses TRBV30 and TRBJ2-3, with D possibly being TRBD2 (6 bases). V lost 3 bases and J lost 1, with 8 bases in between. The CDR3 length is 13 residues. CDR1 and CDR2 (germline): GTSNPN, SVGIG (reference sequence). CDR3 residues: CAWSTGGTDTQYF. The CDR3 coding sequence is TGTGCCTGGAGCACGGGAGGCACAGATACGCAGTATTTT. Looking up the rest from reference TRBV30 and TRBJ2-3 gives the full variable domain: SQTIHQWPATLVQPVGSPLSLECTVEGTSNPNLYWYRQAAGRGLQLLFYSVGIGQISSEVPQNLSASRPQDRQFILSSKKLLLSDSGFYLCAWSTGGTDTQYFGPGTRLTVL.

The V call is TRBV19, the J call TRBJ1-5; D not resolved. Germline CDR1 reads LNHDA; CDR2 reads SQIVND (reference sequence). The CDR3 extends over 13 amino acids. The ends were cut back, 2 bases at V and 5 bases at J, with 7 bases in the middle. The CDR3 DNA sequence: TGTGCCAGTAGTATAACCATTTATCAGCCCCAGCATTTT. This sequence encodes CASSITIYQPQHF.

The V gene is TRBV7-9, the J gene TRBJ2-1, with 11 nucleotides matching TRBD2. This CDR3 has 19 amino acids. From germline, CDR1 is SEHNR and CDR2 FQNEAQ (reference sequence). Trimming removed 0 bases from V and 0 bases from J; junction bases left unmatched: 7. The CDR3: CASSLARTSGSRSYNEQFF. In nucleotides, the CDR3 is TGTGCCAGCAGCTTAGCGAGGACTAGCGGGTCCCGCTCCTACAATGAGCAGTTCTTC.

This clonotype turned up a few times. The chain is built from TRBV6-1 and TRBJ2-6; D possibly corresponds to TRBD2 (5 bases). From germline, CDR1 is MNHNS and CDR2 SASEGT. Trimming took 5 bases from V and 0 from J, leaving 20 bases between them. This CDR3 contains 19 residues. The CDR3 protein is CASSSSVGVSFSGANVLTF. The CDR3 DNA sequence: TGTGCCAGCAGTTCCTCCGTCGGGGTCTCGTTCTCTGGGGCCAACGTCCTGACTTTC.

This chain connects TRBV5-6 to TRBJ2-5; 8 bases align to TRBD2. This CDR3 contains 17 residues. Trimming took 0 bases from V and 4 from J; bases not matched to a gene: 11. CDR1 is SGHDT, CDR2 YYEEEE, per germline. The CDR3 region has the DNA TGTGCCAGCAGCTTGGCTGGGTTTAGCGGGGTTCGAGAGACCCAGTACTTC. Translation: CASSLAGFSGVRETQYF.

V is TRBV30 and J is TRBJ2-2; tentatively, D is TRBD1 or TRBD2 (5 bases each). CDR3 length: 14 residues. The ends were cut back, 1 base at V and 9 bases at J, with 15 bases in the middle. CDR1 is GTSNPN and CDR2 is SVGIG in the germline V gene (reference sequence). The CDR3 is CAWSAPVGTRELFF. For the CDR3, the DNA is TGTGCCTGGAGTGCCCCGGTAGGGACCCGGGAGCTGTTTTTT.

This clonotype occurred a few times. The chain has TRBV27 and TRBJ2-5, with TRBD1 as a possible D gene (6 bases). Germline V gives CDR1 MNHEY, CDR2 SMNVEV (reference sequence). This CDR3 contains 13 residues. Between the trimmed V and J ends, which lost 6 bases and 9 bases, there was a span of 17 bases. The CDR3 loop is CASSKAGYRAQYF. As DNA, the CDR3 is TGTGCCAGCAGCAAAGCAGGGTACAGGGCCCAGTACTTC.

This clonotype was observed at least ten times. CDR3 residues: CASSSNQGRAGAYGYTF. As DNA, the CDR3 is TGTGCCAGCAGCTCCAACCAGGGCCGGGCAGGGGCCTATGGCTACACCTTC. This sequence joins TRBV11-2 and TRBJ1-2, with D maybe TRBD1 (6 bases). Germline V lookup: CDR1 SGHAT, CDR2 FQNNGV. V lost 4 bases and J 4 bases, leaving 22 bases between the germline ends. The CDR3 has 17 amino acids. Full variable domain (outside the CDR3, taken from reference TRBV11-2 and TRBJ1-2): EAGVAQSPRYKIIEKRQSVAFWCNPISGHATLYWYQQILGQGPKLLIQFQNNGVVDDSQLPKDRFSAERLKGVDSTLKIQPAKLEDSAVYLCASSSNQGRAGAYGYTFGSGTRLTVV.

This chain joins TRBV19 and TRBJ2-7; 13 nucleotides align to TRBD2. V gave up 0 bases and J gave up 4 bases; unmatched junction bases: 12. From germline, CDR1 is LNHDA and CDR2 SQIVND (reference sequence). CDR3 size: 19 residues. The CDR3 nucleotides read TGTGCCAGTAGTATAGAAGGACTAGCGGGAGCCGGACGTTGGTACGAGCAGTACTTC. Translation gives CASSIEGLAGAGRWYEQYF.

This clonotype has only a few counts. V gene TRBV2 combines with J gene TRBJ2-3; D is uncertain. Germline-derived CDR1 and CDR2 are SNHLY and FYNNEI. The length of the CDR3 is 15 residues. Trimming took 4 bases from V and 2 from J, leaving 13 bases between them. In DNA, the CDR3 is TGTGCCAGCAGTGTAGGATTCGCATCCACAGATACGCAGTATTTT. Its protein is CASSVGFASTDTQYF. The variable domain in full, completed from reference TRBV2 and TRBJ2-3, reads EPEVTQTPSHQVTQMGQEVILRCVPISNHLYFYWYRQILGQKVEFLVSFYNNEISEKSEIFDDQFSVERPDGSNFTLKIRSTKLEDSAMYFCASSVGFASTDTQYFGPGTRLTVL.

This clonotype was counted between two and nine times. The chain links TRBV12-3 or TRBV12-4 to TRBJ1-2, with a possible D match to TRBD1 (5 bases). CDR3 length equals 16 residues. V shed 4 bases and J shed 4 bases, with 19 bases lying between them. CDR3 region: CASSSHPPGRTYGYTF. CDR3 sequence (DNA): TGTGCCAGCAGTTCACATCCTCCAGGGCGGACCTATGGCTACACCTTC.

This clonotype was recorded a few times. V and J are TRBV10-3 and TRBJ2-2; the D gene is possibly TRBD2 (6 bases). Germline lookup yields CDR1 ENHRY and CDR2 SYGVKD. V was pared by 7 bases and J by 3 bases, with 15 bases between. CDR3 length: 15 amino acids. Here the CDR3 reads CAITPGLAHTGELFF. Here the CDR3 DNA reads TGTGCCATCACCCCGGGACTTGCCCACACCGGGGAGCTGTTTTTT.

V gene TRBV5-1 combines with J gene TRBJ2-7; 7 nucleotides line up with TRBD1. CDR3 length: 14 residues. CDR1 and CDR2 from the germline V gene are SGHRS and YFSETQ. V was clipped by 5 bases and J by 1 base; unmatched bases: 6. CDR3 sequence reads: CASSSRQGSYEQYF. DNA of the CDR3: TGCGCCAGCAGTTCTCGACAGGGATCCTACGAGCAGTACTTC.

This clonotype has just one count. Without the conserved terminal phenylalanine or tryptophan, this CDR3 likely stems from a read error. The chain carries TRBV6-1 and TRBJ2-3; D perhaps matches TRBD1 (6 bases). V was shortened by 7 bases and J by 1 base, with 15 bases between the two germline ends. CDR3 length: 15 amino acids. Germline CDR1 MNHNS, CDR2 SASEGT. The CDR3 loop is CASTLWGPRTDTQYY. DNA for the CDR3: TGTGCCAGCACCCTATGGGGGCCCCGCACAGATACGCAGTATTAT.

This clonotype was counted only a few times. The J gene is TRBJ1-6, the V gene TRBV5-5, with 8 bases lining up with TRBD1. The germline V gene has CDR1 SGHKS and CDR2 YYEKEE (reference sequence). The junction had 6 bases not matched to a gene; V was cut back by 3 bases and J by 7 bases. CDR3 length: 15 amino acids. CDR3 coding DNA: TGTGCCAGCAGCTATTGGACAGGGAACAATTCACCCCTCCACTTT. Protein sequence: CASSYWTGNNSPLHF.

This rearrangement joins TRBV12-3 or TRBV12-4 to TRBJ1-3; D is unresolved. With 5 bases removed from V and 2 bases from J, the gap between germline ends came to 10 bases. This CDR3 contains 14 residues. CDR3 in DNA: TGTGCCAGCAGTCCCTCGGGGACTGGAAACACCATATATTTT. Protein: CASSPSGTGNTIYF.

This chain links TRBV7-2 with TRBJ1-1; D not resolved. Trimming took 5 bases from V and 6 from J, leaving 13 bases between them. The V gene's germline CDR1 is SGHTA and CDR2 FQGNSA. This CDR3 is 13 amino acids long. CDR3 amino acids: CASSRFTGSEAFF. As DNA, the CDR3 is TGTGCCAGCAGCCGGTTCACGGGGTCTGAAGCTTTCTTT.